This is a list of T cell receptor beta chains from one sample in a study of blood T cell repertoires in COVID-19. Sequenced by immunoSEQ multiplex PCR; TCRdb stores in-frame clones only, minus some. The profile shows around 100,000 clones, 85% to 90% of them singletons. Source material: peripheral blood. The receptors derive from a human donor in a cohort sampled during active COVID-19. CDR3s include the opening cysteine and the closing phenylalanine or tryptophan. The D gene is left open where the match is weak. The size of a clone is reported for some rows only, either as once, few or many, or as a class for expanded clones.

TRBV19	TRBJ1-5	once	TRBD1	TGTGCCAGTAAAATTGGGGACAGGGGGGATCAGCCCCAGCATTTT	CASKIGDRGDQPQHF
TRBV11-3	TRBJ2-4	NA	NA	TGTGCCAGCAGCCGCGGGGAGGTGGGTAAAAACATTCAGTACTTC	CASSRGEVGKNIQYF
TRBV7-2	TRBJ2-1	few	TRBD1	TGTGCCAGCAGCTTAGGGTTCACAGGGGGCAATGAGCAGTTCTTC	CASSLGFTGGNEQFF
TRBV7-2	TRBJ1-5	once	NA	TGTGCCAGCAGCCTACAGTGGAATCAGCCCCAGCATTTT	CASSLQWNQPQHF
TRBV10-1	TRBJ1-4	NA	NA	TGCGCCAGCAGCGAACACAGGAATGAAAAACTGTTTTTT	CASSEHRNEKLFF
TRBV6-5	TRBJ1-1	NA	NA	TGTGCCAGCACCGCTCCGGGGGACGGAACTTTCTTT	CASTAPGDGTFF
TRBV6-5	TRBJ1-2	NA	NA	TGTGCCAGCAGGATCACAGCCGTTTGGGGCTACACCTTC	CASRITAVWGYTF
TRBV28	TRBJ2-1	NA	TRBD2	TGTGCCACCGGACCGGGACTAGCGTACTCTGAGCAGTTCTTC	CATGPGLAYSEQFF
TRBV28	TRBJ1-2	once	TRBD1	TGTGCCAGCAGGACACAGGGGAACTATGGCTACACCTTC	CASRTQGNYGYTF
TRBV29-1	TRBJ2-3	NA	TRBD1	TGCAGCGTCCTACGTATGCGTGGACAGGGGGCAGATACGCAGTATTTT	CSVLRMRGQGADTQYF
TRBV12-3/TRBV12-4	TRBJ2-7	NA	NA	TGTGCCAGCAGCGGACAGAACTCCTACGAGCAGTACTTC	CASSGQNSYEQYF
TRBV9	TRBJ2-7	NA	NA	TGTGCCAGCAGCGTAAATCAGAACGTGGTTGGCGAGCAGTACTTC	CASSVNQNVVGEQYF
TRBV7-2	TRBJ2-1	NA	TRBD2	TGTGCCAGCAGCTTACGGGGAGGGGCCTACAATGAGCAGTTCTTC	CASSLRGGAYNEQFF
TRBV9	TRBJ2-7	NA	TRBD1	TGTGCCAGCAGCGTCACGCCAGGGGGCTTAGTGCAGTACTTC	CASSVTPGGLVQYF
TRBV6-5	TRBJ1-2	once	NA	TGTGCCAGCAAATGGACTTCTTATGGCTACACCTTC	CASKWTSYGYTF
TRBV5-1	TRBJ2-5	NA	TRBD2	TGCGCCAGCAGCTTGGGACTAGCTAGTGAGACCCAGTACTTC	CASSLGLASETQYF
TRBV9	TRBJ2-3	NA	TRBD2	TGTGCCAGCAGCGTAGTATCAGCGGGAGCTAGCACAGATACGCAGTATTTT	CASSVVSAGASTDTQYF
TRBV3-1/TRBV3-2	TRBJ2-7	NA	NA	TGTGCCAGCAGCCTGACAGCGGGCGGGCCCTACGAGCAGTACTTC	CASSLTAGGPYEQYF
TRBV4-1	TRBJ1-2	few	NA	TGCGCCAGCAGCCAAGATCTAAGCCGTCCTAACTATGGCTACACCTTC	CASSQDLSRPNYGYTF
TRBV19	TRBJ1-4	NA	NA	TGTGCCAGTAGTAGGTCGGCAGGCGGAGGAGTAGAAAAACTGTTTTTT	CASSRSAGGGVEKLFF
TRBV28	TRBJ2-7	NA	TRBD2	TGTGCCAGCAGTCTAGCGGGAGGGCCGGGCGAGCAGTACTTC	CASSLAGGPGEQYF
TRBV6-5	TRBJ2-3	NA	NA	TGTGCCAGCACTGGAAGGGGCGCAGATACGCAGTATTTT	CASTGRGADTQYF
TRBV25-1	TRBJ1-6	NA	NA	TGTGCCAGCAGTGATCTTGGAGCTCAGAATTCACCCCTCCACTTT	CASSDLGAQNSPLHF
TRBV11-2	TRBJ2-5	NA	TRBD2	TGTGCCAGCAGCTCTAAGACTAGCTTAATTCAAGAGACCCAGTACTTC	CASSSKTSLIQETQYF